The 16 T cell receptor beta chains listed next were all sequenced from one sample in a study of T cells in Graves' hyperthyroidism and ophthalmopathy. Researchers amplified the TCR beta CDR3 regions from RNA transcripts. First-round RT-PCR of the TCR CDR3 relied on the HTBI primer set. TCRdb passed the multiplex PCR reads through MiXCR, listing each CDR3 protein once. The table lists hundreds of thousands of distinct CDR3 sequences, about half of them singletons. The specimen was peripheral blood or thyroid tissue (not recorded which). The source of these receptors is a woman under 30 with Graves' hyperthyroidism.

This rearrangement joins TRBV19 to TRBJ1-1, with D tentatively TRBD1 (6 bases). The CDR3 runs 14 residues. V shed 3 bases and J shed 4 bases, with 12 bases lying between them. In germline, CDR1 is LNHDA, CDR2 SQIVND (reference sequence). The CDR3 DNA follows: TGTGCCAGTAGTATTGGGGGCGAGGGCACTGAAGCTTTCTTT. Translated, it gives CASSIGGEGTEAFF. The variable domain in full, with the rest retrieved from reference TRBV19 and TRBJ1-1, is DGGITQSPKYLFRKEGQNVTLSCEQNLNHDAMYWYRQDPGQGLRLIYYSQIVNDFQKGDIAEGYSVSREKKESFPLTVTSAQKNPTAFYLCASSIGGEGTEAFFGQGTRLTVV.

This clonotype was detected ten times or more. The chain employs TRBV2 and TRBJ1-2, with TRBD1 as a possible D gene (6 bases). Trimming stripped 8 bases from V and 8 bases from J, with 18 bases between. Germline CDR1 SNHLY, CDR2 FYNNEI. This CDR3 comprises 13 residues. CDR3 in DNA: TGTGCCAGCGGGACAAGTAGTATAGGCGGCTACACCTTC. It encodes CASGTSSIGGYTF. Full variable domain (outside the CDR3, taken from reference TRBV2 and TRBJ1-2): EPEVTQTPSHQVTQMGQEVILRCVPISNHLYFYWYRQILGQKVEFLVSFYNNEISEKSEIFDDQFSVERPDGSNFTLKIRSTKLEDSAMYFCASGTSSIGGYTFGSGTRLTVV.

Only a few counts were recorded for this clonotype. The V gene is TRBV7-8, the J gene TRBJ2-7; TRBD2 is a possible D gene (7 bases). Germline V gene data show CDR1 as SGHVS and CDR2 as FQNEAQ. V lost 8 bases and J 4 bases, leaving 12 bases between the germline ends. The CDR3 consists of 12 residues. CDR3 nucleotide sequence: TGTGCCAGCGAGGGGAGGGGGTACGAGCAGTACTTC. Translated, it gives CASEGRGYEQYF.

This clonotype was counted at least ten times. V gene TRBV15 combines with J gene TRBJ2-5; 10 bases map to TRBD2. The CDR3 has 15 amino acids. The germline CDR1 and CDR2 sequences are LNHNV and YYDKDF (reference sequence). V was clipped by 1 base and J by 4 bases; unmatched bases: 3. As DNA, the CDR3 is TGTGCCACCAGCAGAGGGCTAGCGGGAGTAGAGACCCAGTACTTC. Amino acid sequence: CATSRGLAGVETQYF.

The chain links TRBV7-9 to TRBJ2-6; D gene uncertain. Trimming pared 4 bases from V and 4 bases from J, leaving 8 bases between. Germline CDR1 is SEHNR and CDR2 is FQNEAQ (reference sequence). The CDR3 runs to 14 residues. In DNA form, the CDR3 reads TGTGCCAGCAGCTCTACCCCGGGGGCCAACGTCCTGACTTTC. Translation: CASSSTPGANVLTF. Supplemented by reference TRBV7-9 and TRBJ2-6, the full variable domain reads DTGVSQNPRHKITKRGQNVTFRCDPISEHNRLYWYRQTLGQGPEFLTYFQNEAQLEKSRLLSDRFSAERPKGSFSTLEIQRTEQGDSAMYLCASSSTPGANVLTFGAGSRLTVL.

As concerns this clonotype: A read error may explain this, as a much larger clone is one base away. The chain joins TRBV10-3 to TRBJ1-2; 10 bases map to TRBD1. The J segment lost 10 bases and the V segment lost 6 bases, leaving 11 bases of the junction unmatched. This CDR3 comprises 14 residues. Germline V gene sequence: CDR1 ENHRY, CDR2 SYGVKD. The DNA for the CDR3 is TGTGCCATCAGCGGAGGGACAGGGGCTCCTAACTACACCTTC. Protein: CAISGGTGAPNYTF.

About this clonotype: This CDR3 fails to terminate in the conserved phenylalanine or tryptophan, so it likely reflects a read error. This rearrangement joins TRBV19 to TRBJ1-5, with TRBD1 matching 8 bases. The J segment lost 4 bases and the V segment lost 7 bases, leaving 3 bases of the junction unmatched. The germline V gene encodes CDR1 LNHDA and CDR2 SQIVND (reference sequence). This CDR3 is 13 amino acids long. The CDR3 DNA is TGTGCCAGTACGGACAGGGAGAATCAGCCCCAGCATTCT. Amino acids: CASTDRENQPQHS.

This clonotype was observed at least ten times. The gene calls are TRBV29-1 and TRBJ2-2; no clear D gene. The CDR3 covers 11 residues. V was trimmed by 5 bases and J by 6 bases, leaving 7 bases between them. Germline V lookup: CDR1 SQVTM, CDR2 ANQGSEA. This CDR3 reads CSVPLAGELFF. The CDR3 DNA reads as TGCAGCGTTCCTTTAGCCGGGGAGCTGTTTTTT.

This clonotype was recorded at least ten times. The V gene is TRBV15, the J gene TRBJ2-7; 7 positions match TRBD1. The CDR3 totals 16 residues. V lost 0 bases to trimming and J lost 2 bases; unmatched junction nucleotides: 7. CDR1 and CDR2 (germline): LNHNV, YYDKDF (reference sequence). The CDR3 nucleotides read TGTGCCACCAGCAGAGACAGGGGGTTCTCGGCCTACGAGCAGTACTTC. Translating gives CATSRDRGFSAYEQYF.

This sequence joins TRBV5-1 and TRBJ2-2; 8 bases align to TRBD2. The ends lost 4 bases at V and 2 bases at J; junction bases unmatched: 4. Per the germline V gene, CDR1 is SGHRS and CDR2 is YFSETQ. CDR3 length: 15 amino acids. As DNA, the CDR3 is TGCGCCAGCAGCATTAGCGGGGCTAACACCGGGGAGCTGTTTTTT. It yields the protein CASSISGANTGELFF.

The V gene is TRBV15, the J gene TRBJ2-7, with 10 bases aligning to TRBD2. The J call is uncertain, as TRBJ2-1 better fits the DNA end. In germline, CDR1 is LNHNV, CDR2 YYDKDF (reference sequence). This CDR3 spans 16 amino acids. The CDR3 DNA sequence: TGTGCCACCAGCAGAGGGCTAGCGGGAGTATGGGGTGAGCAGTTCTTC. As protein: CATSRGLAGVWGEQFF.

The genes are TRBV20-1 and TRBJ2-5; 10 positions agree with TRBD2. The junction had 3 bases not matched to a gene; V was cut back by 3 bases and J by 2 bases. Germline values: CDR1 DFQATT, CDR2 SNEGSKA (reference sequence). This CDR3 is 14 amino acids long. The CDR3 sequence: CSARRTSGQETQYF. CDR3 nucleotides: TGCAGTGCTAGGCGGACTAGCGGACAAGAGACCCAGTACTTC.

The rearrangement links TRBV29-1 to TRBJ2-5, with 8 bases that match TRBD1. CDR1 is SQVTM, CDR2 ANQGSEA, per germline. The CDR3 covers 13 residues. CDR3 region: CSVAGGILQPQYF. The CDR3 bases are TGCAGTGTGGCAGGGGGCATCCTTCAGCCCCAGTACTTC.

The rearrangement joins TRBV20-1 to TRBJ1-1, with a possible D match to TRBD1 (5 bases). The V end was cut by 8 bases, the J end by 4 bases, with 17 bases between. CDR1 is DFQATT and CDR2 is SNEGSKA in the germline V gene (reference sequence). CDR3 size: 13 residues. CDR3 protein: CSSPGEVPTEAFF. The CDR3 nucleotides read TGCAGTTCCCCGGGGGAGGTGCCCACTGAAGCTTTCTTT.

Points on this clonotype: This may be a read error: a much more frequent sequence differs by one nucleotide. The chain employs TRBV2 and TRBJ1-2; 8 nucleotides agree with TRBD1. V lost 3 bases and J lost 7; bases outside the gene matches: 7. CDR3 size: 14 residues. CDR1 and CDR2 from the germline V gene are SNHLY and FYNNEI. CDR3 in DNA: TGTGCCAGCAGTGAGGACAGGGCCTTGAGTGGCTACACCTTC. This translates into CASSEDRALSGYTF. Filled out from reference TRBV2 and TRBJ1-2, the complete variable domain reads EPEVTQTPSHQVTQMGQEVILRCVPISNHLYFYWYRQILGQKVEFLVSFYNNEISEKSEIFDDQFSVERPDGSNFTLKIRSTKLEDSAMYFCASSEDRALSGYTFGSGTRLTVV.

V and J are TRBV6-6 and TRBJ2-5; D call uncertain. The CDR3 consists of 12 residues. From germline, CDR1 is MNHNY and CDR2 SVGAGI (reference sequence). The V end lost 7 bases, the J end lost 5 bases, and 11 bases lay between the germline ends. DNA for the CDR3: TGTGCCAGCATCAGCCGTGGGGAGACCCAGTACTTC. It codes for CASISRGETQYF.